This T cell receptor beta chain was documented in a study of blood T cell repertoires in COVID-19. Study context: COVID-19 samples, acute and convalescent, were from the United States, Italy and Spain. Sources were T cells, B-cell-depleted T cells, or PBMCs; the material itself was cDNA or gDNA.

The table came from immunoSEQ multiplex PCR; TCRdb's copy has only in-frame clones and leaves some out. The repertoire holds around 250,000 clones, with approximately 84% as singletons. Enrolled through a virtual design, the participants were between about 18 and 100 years of age and came from fewer than 30 US areas. Donors were grouped by their self-reported clinical history. Germline V gene lookup returns CDR1 SGHDN and CDR2 FVKESK. With V trimmed by 1 base and J by 6 bases, 8 bases remained unmatched. The CDR3 is 15 amino acids. Sample: PBMCs or T cells enriched from blood (not recorded which). The chain recombines TRBV14 with TRBJ1-1; 7 bases map to TRBD1. The receptor was isolated from a middle-aged man who had recovered from COVID-19. The CDR3 is CASSQVGQGGPEAFF. DNA of the CDR3: TGTGCCAGCAGCCAAGTGGGGCAGGGGGGACCTGAAGCTTTCTTT.